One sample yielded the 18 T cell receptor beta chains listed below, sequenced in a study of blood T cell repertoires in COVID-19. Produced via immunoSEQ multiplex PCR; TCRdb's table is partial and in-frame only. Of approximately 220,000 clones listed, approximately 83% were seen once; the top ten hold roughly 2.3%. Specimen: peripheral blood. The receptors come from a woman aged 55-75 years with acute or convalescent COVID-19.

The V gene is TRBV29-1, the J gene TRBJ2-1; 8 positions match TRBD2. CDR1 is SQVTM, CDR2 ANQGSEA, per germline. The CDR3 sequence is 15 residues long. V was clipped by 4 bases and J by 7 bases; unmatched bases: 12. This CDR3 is CSVGWIGGALNEQFF. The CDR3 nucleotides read TGCAGCGTTGGTTGGATCGGGGGGGCCCTAAATGAGCAGTTCTTC.

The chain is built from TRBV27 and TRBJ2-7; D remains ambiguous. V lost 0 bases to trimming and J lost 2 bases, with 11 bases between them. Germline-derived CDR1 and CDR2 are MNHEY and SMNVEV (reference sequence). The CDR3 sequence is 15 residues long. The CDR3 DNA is TGTGCCAGCAGTTTATCCACAGTGTACACCTACGAGCAGTACTTC. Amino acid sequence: CASSLSTVYTYEQYF.

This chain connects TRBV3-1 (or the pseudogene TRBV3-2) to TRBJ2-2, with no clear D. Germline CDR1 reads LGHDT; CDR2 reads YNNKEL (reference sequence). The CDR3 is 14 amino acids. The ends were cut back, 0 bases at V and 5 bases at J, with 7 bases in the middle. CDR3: CASSQDHGTGELFF. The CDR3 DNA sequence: TGTGCCAGCAGCCAAGATCACGGTACCGGGGAGCTGTTTTTT.

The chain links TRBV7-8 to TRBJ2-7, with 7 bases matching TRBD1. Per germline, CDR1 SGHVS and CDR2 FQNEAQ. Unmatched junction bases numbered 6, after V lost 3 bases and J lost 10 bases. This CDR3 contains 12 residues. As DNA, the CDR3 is TGTGCCAGCAGCTTTCGACAGGGTCTACAGTACTTC. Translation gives CASSFRQGLQYF.

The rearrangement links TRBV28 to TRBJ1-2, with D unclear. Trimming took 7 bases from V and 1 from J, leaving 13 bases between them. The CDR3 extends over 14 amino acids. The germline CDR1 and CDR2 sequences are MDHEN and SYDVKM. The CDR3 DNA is TGTGCCAGCAAACCACCAGGTCTTAACTATGGCTACACCTTC. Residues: CASKPPGLNYGYTF.

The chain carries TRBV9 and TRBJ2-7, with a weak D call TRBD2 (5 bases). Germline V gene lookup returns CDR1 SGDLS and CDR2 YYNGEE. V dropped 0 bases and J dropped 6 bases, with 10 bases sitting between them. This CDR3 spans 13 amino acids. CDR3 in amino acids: CASSVGTGSEQYF. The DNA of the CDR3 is TGTGCCAGCAGCGTAGGGACTGGGTCCGAGCAGTACTTC.

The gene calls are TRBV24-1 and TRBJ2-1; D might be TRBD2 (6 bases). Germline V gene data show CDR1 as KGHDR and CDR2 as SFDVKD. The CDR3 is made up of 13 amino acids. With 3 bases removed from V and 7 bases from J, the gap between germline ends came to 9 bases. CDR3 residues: CATSDAGRNEQFF. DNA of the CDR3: TGTGCCACCAGTGATGCGGGGAGGAATGAGCAGTTCTTC.

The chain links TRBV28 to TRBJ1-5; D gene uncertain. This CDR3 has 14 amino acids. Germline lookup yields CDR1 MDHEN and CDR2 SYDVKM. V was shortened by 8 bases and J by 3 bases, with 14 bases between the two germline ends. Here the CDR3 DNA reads TGTGCCAGCGTGTCAAACAGATACAATCAGCCCCAGCATTTT. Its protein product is CASVSNRYNQPQHF. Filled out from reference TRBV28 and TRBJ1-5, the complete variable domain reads DVKVTQSSRYLVKRTGEKVFLECVQDMDHENMFWYRQDPGLGLRLIYFSYDVKMKEKGDIPEGYSVSREKKERFSLILESASTNQTSMYLCASVSNRYNQPQHFGDGTRLSIL.

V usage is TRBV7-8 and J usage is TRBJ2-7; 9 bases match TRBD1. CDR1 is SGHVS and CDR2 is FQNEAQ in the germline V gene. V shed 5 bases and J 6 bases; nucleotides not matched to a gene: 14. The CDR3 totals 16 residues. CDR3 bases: TGTGCCAGCAGCACTGCAGGGACAGGGCTTTCCGTCGAGCAGTACTTC. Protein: CASSTAGTGLSVEQYF. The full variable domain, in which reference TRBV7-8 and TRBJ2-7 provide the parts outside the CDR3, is GAGVSQSPRYKVAKRGQDVALRCDPISGHVSLFWYQQALGQGPEFLTYFQNEAQLDKSGLPSDRFFAERPEGSVSTLKIQRTQQEDSAVYLCASSTAGTGLSVEQYFGPGTRLTVT.

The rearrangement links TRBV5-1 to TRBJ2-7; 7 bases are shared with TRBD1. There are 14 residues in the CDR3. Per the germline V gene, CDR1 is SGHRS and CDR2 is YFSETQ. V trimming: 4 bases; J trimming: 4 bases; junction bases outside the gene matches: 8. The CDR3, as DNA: TGCGCCAGCAGCGGGATGACAGGGATATACGAGCAGTACTTC. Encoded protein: CASSGMTGIYEQYF.

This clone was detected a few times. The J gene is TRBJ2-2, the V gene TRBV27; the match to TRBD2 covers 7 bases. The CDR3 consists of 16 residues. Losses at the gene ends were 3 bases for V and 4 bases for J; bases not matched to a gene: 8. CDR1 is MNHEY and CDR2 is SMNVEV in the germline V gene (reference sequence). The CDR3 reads CASSFHAGDPTGELFF. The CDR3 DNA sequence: TGTGCCAGCAGTTTTCATGCGGGGGACCCCACCGGGGAGCTGTTTTTT.

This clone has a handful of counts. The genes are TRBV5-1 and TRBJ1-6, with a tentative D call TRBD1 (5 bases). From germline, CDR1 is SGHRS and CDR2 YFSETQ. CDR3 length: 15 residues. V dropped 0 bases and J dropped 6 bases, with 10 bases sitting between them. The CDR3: CASSLDPGLNSPLHF. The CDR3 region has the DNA TGCGCCAGCAGCTTGGATCCAGGGCTTAATTCACCCCTCCACTTT.

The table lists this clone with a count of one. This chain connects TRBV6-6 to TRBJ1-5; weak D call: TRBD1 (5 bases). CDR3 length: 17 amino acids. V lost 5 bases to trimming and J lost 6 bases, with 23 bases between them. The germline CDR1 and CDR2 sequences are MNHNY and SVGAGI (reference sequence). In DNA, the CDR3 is TGTGCCAGCAGTCAATCCCGGACGGTCCTGGGGGGTCAGCCCCAGCATTTT. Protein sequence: CASSQSRTVLGGQPQHF.

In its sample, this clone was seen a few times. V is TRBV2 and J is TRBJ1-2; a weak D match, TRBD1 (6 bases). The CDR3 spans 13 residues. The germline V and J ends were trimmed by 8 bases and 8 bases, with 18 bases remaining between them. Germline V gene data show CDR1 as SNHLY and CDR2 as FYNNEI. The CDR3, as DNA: TGTGCCAGCTTGGTCGGCAGGGGCAAAGGCTACACCTTC. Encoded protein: CASLVGRGKGYTF.

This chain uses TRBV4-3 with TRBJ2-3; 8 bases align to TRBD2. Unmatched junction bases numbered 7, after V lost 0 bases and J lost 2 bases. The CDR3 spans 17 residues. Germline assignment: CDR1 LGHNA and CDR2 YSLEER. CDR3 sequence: CASSQDPASGYTDTQYF. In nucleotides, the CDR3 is TGCGCCAGCAGCCAAGATCCGGCTAGCGGGTACACAGATACGCAGTATTTT.

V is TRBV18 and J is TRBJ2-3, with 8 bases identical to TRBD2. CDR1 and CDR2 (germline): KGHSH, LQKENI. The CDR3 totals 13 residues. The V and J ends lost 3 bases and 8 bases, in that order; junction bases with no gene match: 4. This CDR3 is CASSPSSGFTQYF. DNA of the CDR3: TGTGCCAGCTCACCTTCTAGCGGGTTTACGCAGTATTTT.

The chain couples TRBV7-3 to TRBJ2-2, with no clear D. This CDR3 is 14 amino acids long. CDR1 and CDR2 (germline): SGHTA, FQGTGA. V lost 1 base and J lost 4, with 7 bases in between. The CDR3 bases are TGTGCCAGCAGCTTAAACTCTCCCACCGGGGAGCTGTTTTTT. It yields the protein CASSLNSPTGELFF. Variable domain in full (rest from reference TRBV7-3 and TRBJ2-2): GAGVSQTPSNKVTEKGKYVELRCDPISGHTALYWYRQSLGQGPEFLIYFQGTGAADDSGLPNDRFFAVRPEGSVSTLKIQRTERGDSAVYLCASSLNSPTGELFFGEGSRLTVL.

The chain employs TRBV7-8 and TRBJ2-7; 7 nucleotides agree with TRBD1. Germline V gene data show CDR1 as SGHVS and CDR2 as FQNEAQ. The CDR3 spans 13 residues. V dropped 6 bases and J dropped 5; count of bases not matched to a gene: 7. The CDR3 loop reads CASRRQGTNEQYF. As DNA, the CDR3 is TGTGCCAGCAGAAGACAGGGCACCAACGAGCAGTACTTC.